A single sample is the source of the 8 T cell receptor beta chains below, sequenced in a study of blood T cell repertoires in COVID-19. Here immunoSEQ multiplex PCR was the method, and the copy in TCRdb shows in-frame clones only, minus some. The sample yields about 440,000 clones, roughly nine tenths seen once. Sequencing input: PBMCs or T cells enriched from blood (not recorded which). The receptors originated from a young woman with acute COVID-19.

V gene TRBV2 combines with J gene TRBJ2-1; D is perhaps TRBD1 (7 bases). This CDR3 is built from 13 residues. Trimming took 7 bases from V and 7 from J, leaving 14 bases between them. The germline V gene encodes CDR1 SNHLY and CDR2 FYNNEI. CDR3 in amino acids: CASKGRGANEQFF. The CDR3 region has the DNA TGTGCCAGCAAAGGCAGGGGGGCAAATGAGCAGTTCTTC.

The chain combines TRBV6-2 or TRBV6-3 with TRBJ1-1, with D hard to call. Trimming pared 2 bases from V and 0 bases from J, leaving 10 bases between. The CDR3 consists of 15 residues. CDR1 is MNHEY and CDR2 is SVGEGT in the germline V gene. The CDR3 bases are TGTGCCAGCAGTTACGGGCCCAGCTTGAACACTGAAGCTTTCTTT. Residues: CASSYGPSLNTEAFF.

The gene calls are TRBV19 and TRBJ2-7, with D possibly being TRBD2 (5 bases). Deletions cut 3 bases from V and 0 bases from J, with 12 bases between. The CDR3 sequence is 15 residues long. Looked up from germline, CDR1 is LNHDA and CDR2 is SQIVND (reference sequence). The CDR3 sequence: CASSIYAGGSYEQYF. DNA for the CDR3: TGTGCCAGTAGTATTTACGCGGGCGGCTCCTACGAGCAGTACTTC.

This rearrangement joins TRBV19 to TRBJ2-6; no reliable D call. In germline, CDR1 is LNHDA, CDR2 SQIVND (reference sequence). The CDR3 runs 16 residues. Trimming removed 3 bases from V and 2 bases from J, with 11 bases in between. Here the CDR3 DNA reads TGTGCCAGTAGTATTGGCAGAAGTGCTGGGGCCAACGTCCTGACTTTC. Translation: CASSIGRSAGANVLTF.

The rearrangement joins TRBV19 to TRBJ1-1, with D tentatively TRBD1 (6 bases). V lost 6 bases to trimming and J lost 6 bases, with 11 bases between them. The length of the CDR3 is 12 residues. Looked up from germline, CDR1 is LNHDA and CDR2 is SQIVND (reference sequence). The CDR3 nucleotides read TGTGCCAGTAGCACCACAGGGTCTGAAGCTTTCTTT. Translation: CASSTTGSEAFF.

The chain carries TRBV5-8 and TRBJ2-1; tentative D call: TRBD1 (6 bases). Per the germline V gene, CDR1 is SGHTS and CDR2 is YDEGEE. V lost 4 bases, J lost 9 bases, and 14 bases lay in between. This CDR3 spans 13 amino acids. The CDR3 DNA follows: TGTGCCAGCAGCCGACGGGACATCGGTGAGCAGTTCTTC. It codes for CASSRRDIGEQFF.

The chain is built from TRBV12-3 or TRBV12-4 and TRBJ1-2; no clear D. The CDR3 extends over 13 amino acids. V gave up 8 bases and J gave up 1 base, with 11 bases separating them. The CDR3 sequence: CASGIGLNYGYTF. In DNA form, the CDR3 reads TGTGCCAGCGGTATTGGGCTTAACTATGGCTACACCTTC.

The rearrangement uses TRBV10-3 and TRBJ2-6; D possibly corresponds to TRBD2 (5 bases). V gave up 6 bases and J gave up 1 base, with 13 bases separating them. CDR1 is ENHRY and CDR2 is SYGVKD in the germline V gene. CDR3 length equals 16 residues. CDR3: CAIRPEAVSGANVLTF. Written as DNA, the CDR3 is TGTGCCATCAGACCGGAGGCGGTTTCTGGGGCCAACGTCCTGACTTTC.